Here is one T cell receptor (beta chain) with its context. Its target is not known. Germline V lookup: CDR1 SQVTM, CDR2 ANQGSEA. V lost 6 bases to trimming and J lost 7 bases; unmatched junction nucleotides: 7. The CDR3 is made up of 13 amino acids. This entry belongs to a study of early T cells in non-severe SARS-CoV-2 infection. Study conclusions and caveats: Matching with VDJdb favored anti-spike CD8 responses (missing private and CD4 specificities).

Individual cDNA molecules received unique molecular identifiers during library preparation. TCRdb processed the 5' RACE reads anew with MiXCR; each CDR3 protein has one entry. The sample lists tens of thousands of distinct CDR3 sequences, more than 13% occurring once. Source material: whole blood. This TCR came from an adult who was a healthcare worker with PCR-confirmed SARS-CoV-2 infection or an uninfected control (not recorded which). This chain uses TRBV29-1 with TRBJ1-2; 11 bases match TRBD1. The CDR3, as DNA: TGCAGCGTCGACGGACAGGGGGCGTCTGGCTACACCTTC. This sequence encodes CSVDGQGASGYTF.